A selection of T cell receptor beta chains follows, all from one sample in a study of graft-versus-host responses after intestinal transplantation. The assay was immunoSEQ multiplex PCR, and TCRdb's table has in-frame clones only and misses some. The table lists about 70,000 clones, approximately 94% of them singletons. No antigens are known for them. Sequencing used unstimulated CD8+ T cells sorted from spleen or lymph node cells, obtained before intestinal transplant. These receptors came from a human donor who received an intestinal transplant. The CDR3 runs from the conserved cysteine through the conserved F or W. The D gene is left open where the match is weak.

D gene,V gene,J gene,CDR3 protein,CDR3 DNA
.,TRBV4-3,TRBJ2-1,CASSQVADAYNEQFF,TGCGCCAGCAGCCAAGTAGCGGATGCCTACAATGAGCAGTTCTTC
.,TRBV21-1,TRBJ2-7,CASSKMPALQVHEQYF,TGTGCCAGCAGCAAAATGCCGGCTCTTCAAGTCCACGAGCAGTACTTC
TRBD1,TRBV7-9,TRBJ1-2,CASSPPGGQHYGYTF,TGTGCCAGCAGCCCACCGGGGGGACAGCACTATGGCTACACCTTC
TRBD1,TRBV7-3,TRBJ2-2,CASSSDGQGITGELFF,TGTGCCAGCAGCTCAGACGGACAGGGGATCACCGGGGAGCTGTTTTTT
TRBD1,TRBV7-9,TRBJ1-5,CASSPGTGVNQPQHF,TGTGCCAGCAGCCCCGGGACAGGGGTAAATCAGCCCCAGCATTTT
.,TRBV27,TRBJ2-2,CASSASNTGELFF,TGTGCCAGCAGTGCCTCGAACACCGGGGAGCTGTTTTTT
.,TRBV15,TRBJ2-1,CATSRGSSPSYNEQFF,TGTGCCACCAGCAGAGGATCGTCTCCTTCTTACAATGAGCAGTTCTTC
.,TRBV2,TRBJ2-1,CASTHSEQFF,TGTGCCAGTACTCACAGTGAGCAGTTCTTC
TRBD1,TRBV19,TRBJ1-6,CASSQDRDGDSPLHF,TGTGCCAGTAGCCAGGACAGGGACGGGGATTCACCCCTCCACTTT
.,TRBV27,TRBJ2-2,CASSLFWGPTNTGELFF,TGTGCCAGCAGTTTATTCTGGGGCCCGACGAACACCGGGGAGCTGTTTTTT
.,TRBV29-1,TRBJ1-1,CSVDTGEAFF,TGCAGCGTTGATACCGGAGAAGCTTTCTTT